This is a list of T cell receptor beta chains from one sample in a study of sequential checkpoint blockade in melanoma. Repertoires were generated with immunoSEQ multiplex PCR, while TCRdb's copy carries only in-frame clones and drops some. The sample lists fewer than 45,000 clones, approximately 90% occurring once. The material sequenced was CD8+ T cells sorted from blood (inferred from file names), taken from a patient given nivolumab and ipilimumab in sequence. The source of these receptors is a human donor with melanoma. CDR3s leave out the opening cysteine and the closing phenylalanine or tryptophan.

v_call	cdr3_aa
TRBV5-4	ASRGPGGLAEAF
TRBV5-1	ASSPRLATSTDTQY
TRBV6-6	ASSHGGEGYT
TRBV7-3	ASSLIPGTGAFRSTEAF
TRBV28	ASRGGRASGNTIY
TRBV7-9	ASSPALEETQY
TRBV29-1	SVDGGDGTYEQY
TRBV7-6	ASSLGGGSYEQY
TRBV6-5	ASSYGGNEQF
TRBV9	ASSVTDYNEQF
TRBV7-3	ASSSSGYNEQF
TRBV7-9	ASSPRTSGTADTQY
TRBV27	ASSQGFLYEQY
TRBV5-1	ASSLTSGGLEQY
TRBV7-9	ASSRQGAYEQY
TRBV7-9	ASSSPGSYEQY
TRBV7-8	ASSQTGGASYEQF
TRBV27	ASSPHTQWAPEAF
TRBV19	ASSMLAVTNYGYT
TRBV27	ASSPGTSGSIRD
TRBV10-3	AISGDSDSGNTIY
TRBV5-6	ASSLATGGADEQY
TRBV4-2	ASSQDPSRGEQF
TRBV21-1	ASSKTGSETQY
TRBV28	ASSFRTGGNQPQH
TRBV15	ATSTRLANYGYT
TRBV19	ASSIGTGYGGVGRELF
TRBV14	ASSQESMTGGNTIY
TRBV19	ASSISGNTEAF
TRBV7-3	ASSLGTSPYQETQY
TRBV28	ASRKTENSYNEQF
TRBV29-1	SVAPTGVSTEAF
TRBV19	ASSIGEEETQY
TRBV2	ASKGAASYEQY
TRBV19	ASNSGRTVTNTEAF
TRBV10-3	AIGGGGENIQY
TRBV9	ASSVGVSSGNTIY
TRBV14	ASSQLAESTDTQY
TRBV10-1	ATAAVGIPNTGELF
TRBV7-9	ASRPGGTEAF
TRBV6-5	ASSTGDTFYEQY
TRBV7-9	ASSLEDRAFYEQY
TRBV5-1	ASFGGELAGELF
TRBV4-1	ASSQSIRGLDEKLF
TRBV2	ASQVGAGSYYNEQF
TRBV5-4	ASSFEGAGVYEQY
TRBV5-1	ASRQNRDYPYEQF
TRBV19	ASSITFGGPRNNEQF
TRBV27	ASSFRSGNTIY
TRBV29-1	SVEVGTGDYEQY
TRBV6-1	ASSGEDRANYGYT
TRBV7-9	ATSGGYNEQF
TRBV27	ASKTSGRSSYNEQF